This TCR beta chain emerged from a study of cytomegalovirus exposure and HLA in healthy donors. Germline assignment: CDR1 MNHEY and CDR2 SMNVEV (reference sequence). The V segment lost 3 bases and the J segment 6 bases; nucleotides outside the gene matches: 4. The CDR3 is 13 residues long. The assay was immunoSEQ multiplex PCR, and TCRdb's table has in-frame clones only and misses some. Altogether 150,000 or so clones are present, about 88% being singletons, with the ten largest covering approximately 20%. The study, taken as a whole, reports: Cytomegalovirus-associated status was assigned to 164 TCR beta chains. Despite most TCR sequences being rare, some public TCRs occurred in many donors.

To note about this clone: Its antigen is undetermined.

V usage is TRBV27 and J usage is TRBJ1-2; 7 nucleotides line up with TRBD1. Sequencing was carried out using PBMCs. The source of this sequence is a man in his late teens or twenties in good health and CMV-seropositive. CDR3 sequence (DNA): TGTGCCAGCAGTTTTAGGGGGCTGGATGGCTACACCTTC. Its protein is CASSFRGLDGYTF.